This T cell receptor (beta chain) was recovered during a study of CD8 T cell repertoires and HIV-1 epitope variants. Study information: 1M T cells were kept uncultured as a baseline.

Sequencing used immunoSEQ multiplex PCR; TCRdb keeps in-frame clones, though not all of them. This sample has roughly 4,600 clones; approximately 70% occur once, and the top ten carry about 40%. There are a few counts of this clone. Its specificity is unknown. The CDR3 runs to 15 residues. V was pared by 6 bases and J by 0 bases, with 12 bases between. The germline V gene has CDR1 SNHLY and CDR2 FYNNEI. The chain uses TRBV2 and TRBJ1-5; D remains unclear. The source is a male donor with HIV. Sequencing was carried out using cultured CD8+ T cells derived from PBMCs. CDR3 sequence: CASRASSYSNQPQHF. The CDR3 DNA reads TGTGCCAGCAGGGCCAGTAGCTATAGCAATCAGCCCCAGCATTTT.